This TCR beta chain was found in a study of T cells after yellow fever vaccination (dated by TCRdb to between 2018 and 2021). At the level of the whole study: Memory subsets (EM, EMRA, CM and Tscm) were sorted on a BD FACS Aria III using CD3, CD45RA, CCR7 and CD95 staining. The SMART-Seq v4 Ultra Low Input RNA kit was used to prepare libraries from fractions with low cell numbers. To follow T-cell clones before and after primary and booster YFV17D yellow fever vaccination, bulk TCR alpha and beta repertoires were sequenced over time. Two healthy male donors, one aged 18 to 29 and one aged 30 to 40 years, were included in the cohort. Blood samples were taken at several timepoints before and after primary and secondary immunization, and bulk PBMC replicates and cell subsets were isolated. Sorting of memory subsets took place on days 0, 15 and 45 and at 18 months after primary vaccination, as well as on days 0, 15 and 45 after the 30-year booster. Study-wide conclusions, independent of this receptor: A small fraction of clonotypes showed up in both the CD4 and CD8 compartments, probably as a result of convergent recombination. After the booster, most clones that had expanded after primary vaccination were detected again (roughly 95% of CD4 and around 88% of CD8), suggesting broad maintenance of memory. The study included only a couple of donors, which limits how far the findings can be generalized. Compared with the primary T-cell response, the secondary T-cell response was faster but weaker, reaching its peak on day 5 rather than on day 15. Computational filtering was needed because FACS-sorted repertoires could contain abundant contaminating clonotypes from the bulk population. In the sorted memory subsets on day 0, nearly all vaccine-responding clonotypes were below the level of detection.

Synthesis of TCR cDNA relied on 5'RACE template switching, a step that introduced a universal primer site along with unique molecular identifiers. Priming of cDNA synthesis was performed from both the TCR alpha and TCR beta constant segments. Two PCR steps were used to amplify libraries, with sample barcodes and sequencing adapters being added in the second step. Sequencing of libraries was done on Illumina HiSeq 2500 (2x100 bp) or NovaSeq (2x150 bp). In the authors' own workflow: MIGEC was used to demultiplex reads and collapse the reads into UMI consensus sequences, and MiXCR was used for V(D)J alignment. Vaccine-responding clonotypes were defined with edgeR using replicate PBMC samples, requiring FDR below 0.01 and a log2 fold change above 5 up to day 15. Each bulk clonotype received a CD4 or CD8 identity based on whether the sequenced CD4 or CD8 repertoire contained that clonotype at higher abundance. Clonotype frequencies in memory subsets were weighted by FACS-sorted cell numbers to estimate each clone's distribution across memory phenotypes. TCRdb reworked the public reads: Q25 trimming with fastp, MiXCR clone assembly, productive beta chains retained. CDR3 protein sequences are deduplicated, and each keeps its most common genes and DNA. None of the V and J calls come from the authors' own analysis; TCRdb made them. The sample table shows 20,000 to 25,000 distinct CDR3 sequences, and less than 5.5% are seen once. Together, the top ten hold around 20% of the sample.

Reading the label with the study, this specimen's treatment or condition is: live attenuated yellow fever vaccine strain. PBMCs were isolated from peripheral blood using a standard Ficoll-Paque protocol. RNA from sorted memory subsets was extracted with the RNeasy Micro Kit. This clonotype was recorded at least ten times. No base quality information exists; no much larger clone differs at one position. Via the germline V gene, CDR1 is SNHLY and CDR2 FYNNEI. V loses 6 bases, J loses 2 bases, and the germline ends lie 7 bases apart. There are 13 amino acids in the CDR3, from cysteine to phenylalanine inclusive. Only CDR3 DNA is held: 39 bases, read in frame from base 1.

The TCR was taken from a man aged 18 to 29 who received the YFV17D yellow fever vaccine. The specimen was PBMCs, either bulk or a sorted T-cell subset (CD4+, CD8+, memory, or dextramer-sorted; not recorded which), collected more than 40 days after the first yellow fever vaccination. The chain joins TRBV2 to TRBJ2-2; the D gene lacks a confident call. DNA sequence: TGTGCCAGCAGCGCCCCTAACACCGGGGAGCTGTTTTTT. This gives the protein CASSAPNTGELFF.